The clone carrying this TCR beta chain was counted between two and nine times. Its target is not known. The data were taken from a study of identical twins. Trimming pared 6 bases from V and 0 bases from J, leaving 27 bases between. This CDR3 spans 20 amino acids. Through template switching, a universal primer site was introduced, and the cDNA contained unique molecular identifiers. TCRdb used MiXCR to reprocess the 5' RACE reads, holding one entry per CDR3 protein. In the table there are 200,000 to 250,000 distinct CDR3 sequences, about 7.5% of which are singletons. Study-wide results and limits: Conclusions relied on cross-sectional statistical analysis, not following the same donors. Twins' excess sharing was less marked for out-of-frame beta sequences. Out-of-frame alpha sequences common to twins were enriched for low generation probability.

Separately, the same data were catalogued under a study of yellow fever vaccine responses in identical twins.

The receptor's source is a woman aged 18-35 years in good health. The chain employs TRBV12-3 or TRBV12-4 and TRBJ1-5; D remains unclear. The sequencing sample was made of memory (CD45RO+) T cells sorted from blood. CDR3 residues: CASSTTTSIEENDSNQPQHF. The CDR3 DNA is TGTGCCAGCAGCACTACGACCTCAATTGAGGAAAACGATAGCAATCAGCCCCAGCATTTT.